Only a few counts were recorded for the clone carrying this TCR beta chain. The antigen remains unidentified. The CDR3 has 13 amino acids. V lost 4 bases to trimming and J lost 1 base, with 7 bases between them. CDR1 and CDR2 from the germline V gene are WSHSY and SAAADI. The record originates from a study of identical twins. General study results and limits: Fewer insertions characterized abundant cord blood beta clonotypes, whereas memory repertoires showed none.

Each CDR3 protein gets one entry after TCRdb re-called the 5' RACE reads with MiXCR. The table has hundreds of thousands of distinct CDR3 sequences, 20% to 25% seen once. This same sample was also taken into another study, of T cells expressing NK-cell markers. In that study: Just one sequenced donor of eight was HCMV-seronegative, while seven were seropositive. Dominant NKG2C+ clonotypes accounted for about 1.0-8% of CD8+ T cells in about 6 donors. There remained a lack of clarity about HCMV specificity of expanded NKG2C+ T cell clones.

What was sequenced was PBMCs. This clonotype originated in a woman aged 18-29 years in good health. The rearrangement links TRBV10-2 to TRBJ1-1; D is unclear. The CDR3 loop is CASSGARNTEAFF. CDR3 DNA sequence: TGCGCCAGCAGTGGGGCCAGGAACACTGAAGCTTTCTTT.